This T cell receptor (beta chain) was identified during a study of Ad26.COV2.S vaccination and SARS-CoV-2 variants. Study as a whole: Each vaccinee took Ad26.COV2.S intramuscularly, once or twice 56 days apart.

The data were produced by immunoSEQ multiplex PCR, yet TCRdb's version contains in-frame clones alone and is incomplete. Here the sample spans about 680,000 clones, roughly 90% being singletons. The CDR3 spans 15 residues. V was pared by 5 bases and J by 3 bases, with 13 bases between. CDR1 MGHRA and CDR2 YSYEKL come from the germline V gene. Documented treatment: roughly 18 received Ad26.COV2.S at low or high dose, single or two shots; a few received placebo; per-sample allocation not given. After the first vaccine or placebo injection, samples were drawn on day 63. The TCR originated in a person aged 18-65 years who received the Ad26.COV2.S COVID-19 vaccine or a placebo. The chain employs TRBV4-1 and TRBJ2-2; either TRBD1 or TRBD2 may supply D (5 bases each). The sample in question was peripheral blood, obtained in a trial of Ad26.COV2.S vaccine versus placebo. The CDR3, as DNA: TGCGCCAGCAGCACCCTTCGGGGCCACACCGGGGAGCTGTTTTTT. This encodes CASSTLRGHTGELFF.